This TCR beta chain was retrieved from a study of T cell responses to AZD1222 COVID-19 vaccine. Study overall: Pooled in the analysis were second doses at about 4 or about 12 weeks. Study observations and caveats: AZD1222 recipients seropositive at baseline numbered only five to seven. Repertoires were sampled only after the peak T cell response.

Germline V gives CDR1 MDHEN, CDR2 SYDVKM. V was pared by 4 bases and J by 4 bases, with 6 bases of the junction left unmatched. This CDR3 has 14 residues. Remarks on this clone: Its specificity is unknown.

Sequenced by immunoSEQ multiplex PCR; TCRdb stores in-frame clones only, minus some. This sample carries under 120,000 clones, just under 95% of them seen once, and the ten largest clones take around 2%. The chain combines TRBV28 with TRBJ1-2; 7 bases map to TRBD1. Here the sequenced sample was peripheral blood, taken on day 0 of AZD1222 vaccination. The receptor comes from an adult in good health. The chain's CDR3 is CASSSGTEVYGYTF. The CDR3 coding sequence is TGTGCCAGCAGTTCCGGGACAGAGGTCTATGGCTACACCTTC.